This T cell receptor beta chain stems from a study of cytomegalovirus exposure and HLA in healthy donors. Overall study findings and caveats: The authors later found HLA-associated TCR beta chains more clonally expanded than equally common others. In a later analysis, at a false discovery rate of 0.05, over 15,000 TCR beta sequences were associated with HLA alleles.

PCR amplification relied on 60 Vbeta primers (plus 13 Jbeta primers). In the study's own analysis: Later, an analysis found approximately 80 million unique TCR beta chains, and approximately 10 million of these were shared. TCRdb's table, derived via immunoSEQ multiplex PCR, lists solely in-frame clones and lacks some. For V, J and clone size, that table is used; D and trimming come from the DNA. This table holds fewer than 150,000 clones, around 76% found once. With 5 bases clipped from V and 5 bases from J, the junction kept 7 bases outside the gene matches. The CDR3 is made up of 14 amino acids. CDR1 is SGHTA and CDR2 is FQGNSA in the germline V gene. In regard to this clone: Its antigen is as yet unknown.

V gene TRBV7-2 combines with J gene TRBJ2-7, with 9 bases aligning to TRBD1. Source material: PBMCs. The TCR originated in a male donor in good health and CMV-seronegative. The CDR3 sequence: CASSPGDRVHEQYF. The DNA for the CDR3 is TGTGCCAGCAGCCCGGGGGACAGGGTCCACGAGCAGTACTTC.